This TCR beta chain came from a study of lymphopenia after photon versus proton radiotherapy. Findings of the study overall: Authors raise, but do not show, better survival with proton therapy. Proton therapy kept repertoires fairly stable, unlike photons, which gained effector/memory cells. After the lymphocyte nadir, photon-treated repertoires showed oligoclonal expansion, especially of CD8+ Temra cells.

Regarding this clone: Its antigen is as yet unknown.

CDR1 and CDR2 (germline): LGHNA, YNFKEQ. V dropped 0 bases and J dropped 5 bases, with 19 bases sitting between them. The CDR3 length is 17 residues. Sequencing was performed with immunoSEQ multiplex PCR; in TCRdb, only in-frame clones are kept and a portion is missing. The sample shows about 70,000 clones, less than 95% of them seen only once. This receptor was taken from a woman between 35 and 50 years old with cholangiocarcinoma. Source: peripheral blood, taken from a patient treated with photon-based radiotherapy. V and J are TRBV4-2 and TRBJ2-5; possibly TRBD1 for D (6 bases). DNA of the CDR3: TGTGCCAGCAGCCAAGAGGGTGGGCAGGGGTGGATGGAGACCCAGTACTTC. Its protein product is CASSQEGGQGWMETQYF.